This T cell receptor (beta chain) was recorded in a study of OX40 agonist ivuxolimab in advanced cancers. Study-wide background: Dose-escalation patients were diagnosed with hepatocellular carcinoma, melanoma, renal cell cancer or head and neck cancer. From about 23 to 85 years was the age range, with a mean of approximately 58 years, and roughly 80% were male.

Clones were read by immunoSEQ multiplex PCR, and TCRdb kept only the in-frame ones, dropping some. This table has 70,000 or so clones, approximately 90% appearing once. This CDR3 has 12 amino acids. Germline CDR1 is SGHTA and CDR2 is FQGTGA. V dropped 5 bases and J dropped 8 bases, with 12 bases sitting between them. This TCR was sampled from an adult with an advanced solid tumor such as melanoma, head and neck, liver or kidney cancer. The chain joins TRBV7-3 to TRBJ1-2; maybe TRBD1 (5 bases). Specimen: CD4+ or CD8+ T cells sorted from blood, collected in a trial of the OX40 agonist ivuxolimab. Here the CDR3 reads CASSHARDGYTF. The CDR3, as DNA: TGTGCCAGCAGCCACGCTCGGGACGGCTACACCTTC.